This TCR beta chain was found in a study of blood T cell repertoires in COVID-19. Across the study: Donors in the United States, Italy and Spain gave samples during acute or convalescent COVID-19.

Per the original methods: Reference gene primer amplification in the assay estimated nucleated cell counts. Produced via immunoSEQ multiplex PCR; TCRdb's table is partial and in-frame only. The DNA gave D and trimming, while V, J and clone size come from that table. The sample lists 75,000 to 95,000 clones, about 71% occurring once. CDR1 is SGDLS and CDR2 is YYNGEE in the germline V gene. Trimming took off 0 bases at V and 0 bases at J, with 7 bases between the two ends. This CDR3 is built from 16 residues. The source is an older woman in a cohort sampled during active or convalescent COVID-19. The sample was peripheral blood. J is TRBJ1-6 and V is TRBV9, with D unclear. CDR3 region: CASSVDASSYNSPLHF. The CDR3 nucleotides read TGTGCCAGCAGCGTAGATGCGAGCTCCTATAATTCACCCCTCCACTTT.